The clone carrying this T cell receptor (beta chain) occurred many times. Its specificity is not known. The sample originates from a study of human T cells and chemical hapten exposure. Study-level points and caveats: Expanded TCRs made up significantly more big CDR3 similarity clusters than controls did.

Noted time point: pre-sensitization, week 0. Indicated treatment: therapeutic diphenylcyclopropenone sensitization with weekly scalp DPC. TCRdb itself ran the RACE reads through MiXCR, one entry per CDR3 protein. The repertoire has a few hundred thousand distinct CDR3 sequences, over 5% of them found once; the top ten carry about 8.2%. J lost 5 bases, V lost 4 bases, and 8 bases had no gene match. This CDR3 spans 15 amino acids. Per the germline V gene, CDR1 is LNHNV and CDR2 is YYDKDF (reference sequence). This TCR was recovered from a woman between 18 and 29 years old with alopecia areata. Some clones in this sample may be carry-over from other donors' samples. The sample in question was whole blood, obtained in connection with sensitization to the hapten diphenylcyclopropenone (DPC). The chain joins TRBV15 to TRBJ2-5; the match to TRBD2 covers 9 bases. The CDR3 nucleotides are TGTGCCACCAGCAAGACGGCGGGGGGGCCTGAGACCCAGTACTTC. Its translation is CATSKTAGGPETQYF. Filled out from reference TRBV15 and TRBJ2-5, the complete variable domain reads DAMVIQNPRYQVTQFGKPVTLSCSQTLNHNVMYWYQQKSSQAPKLLFHYYDKDFNNEADTPDNFQSRRPNTSFCFLDIRSPGLGDTAMYLCATSKTAGGPETQYFGPGTRLLVL.